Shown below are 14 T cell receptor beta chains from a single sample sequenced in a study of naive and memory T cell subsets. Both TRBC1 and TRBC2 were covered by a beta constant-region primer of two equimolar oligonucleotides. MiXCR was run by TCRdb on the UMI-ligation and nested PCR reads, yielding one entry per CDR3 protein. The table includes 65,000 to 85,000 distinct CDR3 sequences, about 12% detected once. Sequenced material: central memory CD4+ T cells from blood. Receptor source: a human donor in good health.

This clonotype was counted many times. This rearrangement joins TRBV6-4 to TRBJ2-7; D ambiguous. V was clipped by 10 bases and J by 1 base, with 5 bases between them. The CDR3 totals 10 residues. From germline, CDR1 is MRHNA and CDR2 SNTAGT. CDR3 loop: CAIMSYEQYF. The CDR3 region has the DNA TGTGCCATCATGTCCTACGAGCAGTACTTC.

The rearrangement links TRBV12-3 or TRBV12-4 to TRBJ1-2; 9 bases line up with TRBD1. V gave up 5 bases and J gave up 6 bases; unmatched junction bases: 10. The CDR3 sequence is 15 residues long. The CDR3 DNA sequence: TGTGCCAGCAGTCCAGGGACAGGGCCCCACCATGGCTACACCTTC. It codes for CASSPGTGPHHGYTF.

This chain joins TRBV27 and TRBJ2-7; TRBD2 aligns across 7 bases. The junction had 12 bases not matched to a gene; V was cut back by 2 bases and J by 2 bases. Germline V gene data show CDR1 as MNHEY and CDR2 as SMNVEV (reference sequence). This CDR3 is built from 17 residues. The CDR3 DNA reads TGTGCCAGCAGTTTAAGGGTTGTGGCGGGGGAGGCCTACGAGCAGTACTTC. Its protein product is CASSLRVVAGEAYEQYF.

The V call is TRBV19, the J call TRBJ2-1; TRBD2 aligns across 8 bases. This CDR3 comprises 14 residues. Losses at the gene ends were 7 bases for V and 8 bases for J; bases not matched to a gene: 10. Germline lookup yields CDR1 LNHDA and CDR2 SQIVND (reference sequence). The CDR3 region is CASKLAGGRDEQFF. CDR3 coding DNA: TGTGCCAGTAAATTGGCGGGAGGAAGGGATGAGCAGTTCTTC.

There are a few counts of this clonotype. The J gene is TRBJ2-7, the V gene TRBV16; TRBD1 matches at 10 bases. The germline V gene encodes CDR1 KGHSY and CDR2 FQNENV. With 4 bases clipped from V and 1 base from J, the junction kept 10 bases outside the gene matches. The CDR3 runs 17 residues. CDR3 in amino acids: CASSLRLGQGESYEQYF. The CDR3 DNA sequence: TGTGCCAGCAGCCTTAGGCTTGGACAGGGGGAATCCTACGAGCAGTACTTC.

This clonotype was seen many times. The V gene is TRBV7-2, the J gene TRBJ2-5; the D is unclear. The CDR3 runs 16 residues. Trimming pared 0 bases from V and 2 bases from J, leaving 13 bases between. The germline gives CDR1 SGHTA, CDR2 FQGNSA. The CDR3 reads CASSLALSAGQETQYF. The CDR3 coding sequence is TGTGCCAGCAGCTTAGCTCTGTCGGCAGGACAAGAGACCCAGTACTTC.

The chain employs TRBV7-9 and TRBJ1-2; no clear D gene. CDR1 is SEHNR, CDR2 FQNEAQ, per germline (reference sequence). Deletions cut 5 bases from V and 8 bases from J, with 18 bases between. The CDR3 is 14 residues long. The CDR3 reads CASSPMDIYGGYTF. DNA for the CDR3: TGTGCCAGCAGCCCAATGGATATATACGGGGGCTACACCTTC.

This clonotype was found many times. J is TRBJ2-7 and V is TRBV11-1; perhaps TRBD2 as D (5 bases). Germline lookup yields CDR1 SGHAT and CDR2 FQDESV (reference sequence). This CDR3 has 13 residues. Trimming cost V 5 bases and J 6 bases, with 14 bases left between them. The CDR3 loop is CASSPSTRPEQYF. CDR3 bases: TGTGCCAGCAGCCCTTCTACTAGGCCCGAGCAGTACTTC.

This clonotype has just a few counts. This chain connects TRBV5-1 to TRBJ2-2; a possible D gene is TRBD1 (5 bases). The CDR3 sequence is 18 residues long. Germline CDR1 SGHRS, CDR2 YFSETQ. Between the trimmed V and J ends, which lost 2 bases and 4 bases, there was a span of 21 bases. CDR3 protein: CASSLYPTGLGSTGELFF. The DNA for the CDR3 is TGCGCCAGCAGCTTATACCCTACAGGCCTAGGGTCCACCGGGGAGCTGTTTTTT.

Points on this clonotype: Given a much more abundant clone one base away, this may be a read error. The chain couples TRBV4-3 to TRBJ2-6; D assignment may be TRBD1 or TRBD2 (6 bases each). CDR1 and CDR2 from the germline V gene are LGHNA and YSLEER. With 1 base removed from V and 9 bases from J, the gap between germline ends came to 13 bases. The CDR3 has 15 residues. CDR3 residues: CASSQVPGEDNVLTF. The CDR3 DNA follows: TGCGCCAGCAGCCAAGTCCCAGGGGAGGACAACGTCCTGACTTTC.

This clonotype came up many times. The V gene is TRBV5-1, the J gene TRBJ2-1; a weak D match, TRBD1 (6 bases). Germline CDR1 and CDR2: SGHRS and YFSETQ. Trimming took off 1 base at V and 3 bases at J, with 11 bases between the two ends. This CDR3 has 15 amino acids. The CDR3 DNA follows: TGCGCCAGCAGCTTGAAGGACAGAAACTACAATGAGCAGTTCTTC. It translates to CASSLKDRNYNEQFF.

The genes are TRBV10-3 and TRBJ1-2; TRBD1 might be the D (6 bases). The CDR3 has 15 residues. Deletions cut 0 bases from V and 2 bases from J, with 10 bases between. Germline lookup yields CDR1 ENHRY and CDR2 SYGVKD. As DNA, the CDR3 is TGTGCCATCAGTGAGTCCGGGGGGCTCAACTATGGCTACACCTTC. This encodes CAISESGGLNYGYTF.

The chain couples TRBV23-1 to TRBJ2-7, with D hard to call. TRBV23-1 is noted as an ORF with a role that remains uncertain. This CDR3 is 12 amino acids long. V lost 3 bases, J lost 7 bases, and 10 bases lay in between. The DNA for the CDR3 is TGCGCCAGCAGTCACCCGACCGGAGAGCAGTACTTC. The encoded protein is CASSHPTGEQYF.

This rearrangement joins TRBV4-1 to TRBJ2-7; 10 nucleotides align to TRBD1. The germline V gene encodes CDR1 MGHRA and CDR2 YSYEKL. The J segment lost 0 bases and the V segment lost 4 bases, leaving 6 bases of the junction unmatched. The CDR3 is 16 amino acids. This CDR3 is CASSPMGTGASYEQYF. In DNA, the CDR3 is TGCGCCAGCAGCCCCATGGGGACAGGGGCCTCCTACGAGCAGTACTTC.